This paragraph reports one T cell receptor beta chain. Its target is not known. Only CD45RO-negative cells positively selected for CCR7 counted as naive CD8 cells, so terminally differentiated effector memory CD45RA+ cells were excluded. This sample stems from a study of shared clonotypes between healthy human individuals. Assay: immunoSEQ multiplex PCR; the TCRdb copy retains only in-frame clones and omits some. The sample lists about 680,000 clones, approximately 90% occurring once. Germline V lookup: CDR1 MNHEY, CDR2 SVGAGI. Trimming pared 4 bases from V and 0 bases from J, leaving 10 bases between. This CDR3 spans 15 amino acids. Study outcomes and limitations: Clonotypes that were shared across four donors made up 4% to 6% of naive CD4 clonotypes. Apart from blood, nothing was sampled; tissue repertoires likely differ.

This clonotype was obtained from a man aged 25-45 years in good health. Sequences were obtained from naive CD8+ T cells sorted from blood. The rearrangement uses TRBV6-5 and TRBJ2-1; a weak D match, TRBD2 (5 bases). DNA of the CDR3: TGTGCCAGCAGTTCCGAGCGGAGCTCCTACAATGAGCAGTTCTTC. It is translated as CASSSERSSYNEQFF.